These 8 T cell receptor beta chains came from one sample sequenced in a study of blood T cell repertoires in COVID-19. TCRdb keeps only in-frame clones here, not all; method: immunoSEQ multiplex PCR. The sample carries 180,000 or so clones, around 80% recorded once. Material: PBMCs or T cells enriched from blood (not recorded which). These TCRs come from a middle-aged man who had recovered from COVID-19.

V gene TRBV3-1 (or the pseudogene TRBV3-2) combines with J gene TRBJ1-6; a possible D gene is TRBD1 (5 bases). Trimming shortened V by 6 bases and J by 10 bases, and 13 bases separated the two germline ends. The CDR3 totals 13 residues. The germline V gene has CDR1 LGHDT and CDR2 YNNKEL (reference sequence). The CDR3 DNA sequence: TGTGCCAGCAGACTCAGCGGGGGGTCACCCCTCCACTTT. Protein: CASRLSGGSPLHF.

The V call is TRBV5-4, the J call TRBJ2-3; D is perhaps TRBD1 (6 bases). This CDR3 has 15 amino acids. V gave up 0 bases and J gave up 0 bases, with 8 bases separating them. In germline, CDR1 is SGHNT, CDR2 YYREEE (reference sequence). The CDR3 sequence is CASSLDRASTDTQYF. In DNA, the CDR3 is TGTGCCAGCAGCTTGGACAGGGCTAGCACAGATACGCAGTATTTT.

The chain couples TRBV3-1 (or the pseudogene TRBV3-2) to TRBJ1-1; D not certain. V lost 0 bases, J lost 2 bases, and 19 bases lay in between. Germline assignment: CDR1 LGHDT and CDR2 YNNKEL (reference sequence). The CDR3 loop spans 18 amino acids. CDR3: CASSQDLDRLSGNTEAFF. The CDR3, as DNA: TGTGCCAGCAGCCAAGATCTCGACCGGTTGTCAGGTAACACTGAAGCTTTCTTT.

This clone was observed a few times. Here the CDR3 reads CASSLGWDSLYGYTF. The CDR3, as DNA: TGCGCCAGCAGCTTAGGATGGGACAGTCTCTATGGCTACACCTTC. The chain joins TRBV5-1 to TRBJ1-2; 7 bases are a match to TRBD1. The germline V gene has CDR1 SGHRS and CDR2 YFSETQ. The J segment lost 4 bases and the V segment lost 2 bases, leaving 8 bases of the junction unmatched. This CDR3 region has 15 residues.

CDR3 protein: CASGRGSTDTQYF. The CDR3 region has the DNA TGCGCCAGCGGGCGGGGTAGCACAGATACGCAGTATTTT. The chain carries TRBV5-1 and TRBJ2-3; D may be TRBD2 (6 bases). This CDR3 is 13 amino acids long. Between the trimmed V and J ends, which lost 7 bases and 0 bases, there was a span of 9 bases. CDR1 SGHRS and CDR2 YFSETQ come from the germline V gene.

In its sample, this clone was seen a few times. V is TRBV7-8 and J is TRBJ2-1; 9 nucleotides agree with TRBD2. Germline lookup yields CDR1 SGHVS and CDR2 FQNEAQ. The CDR3 runs 16 residues. The trim removed 4 bases at V and 6 bases at J, leaving 10 bases unmatched. In nucleotides, the CDR3 is TGTGCCAGCAGCTGGCGGACTAGCGCGGCGGTCAATGAGCAGTTCTTC. Translation: CASSWRTSAAVNEQFF.

V is TRBV19 and J is TRBJ1-2, with a tentative D call TRBD1 (5 bases). The ends were cut back, 3 bases at V and 4 bases at J, with 12 bases in the middle. The CDR3 loop spans 14 amino acids. Germline V gives CDR1 LNHDA, CDR2 SQIVND (reference sequence). Written as DNA, the CDR3 is TGTGCCAGTAGTATTTCTGACAGCCTCTATGGCTACACCTTC. It is translated as CASSISDSLYGYTF.

The DNA for the CDR3 is TGTGCCAGCTCACGACAGGGGATCGGCTATGGCTACACCTTC. It translates to CASSRQGIGYGYTF. The chain recombines TRBV18 with TRBJ1-2; 8 bases match TRBD1. The trim removed 4 bases at V and 4 bases at J, leaving 5 bases unmatched. Germline assignment: CDR1 KGHSH and CDR2 LQKENI. This CDR3 is built from 14 residues. The whole variable domain, filled in from reference TRBV18 and TRBJ1-2, reads NAGVMQNPRHLVRRRGQEARLRCSPMKGHSHVYWYRQLPEEGLKFMVYLQKENIIDESGMPKERFSAEFPKEGPSILRIQQVVRGDSAAYFCASSRQGIGYGYTFGSGTRLTVV.